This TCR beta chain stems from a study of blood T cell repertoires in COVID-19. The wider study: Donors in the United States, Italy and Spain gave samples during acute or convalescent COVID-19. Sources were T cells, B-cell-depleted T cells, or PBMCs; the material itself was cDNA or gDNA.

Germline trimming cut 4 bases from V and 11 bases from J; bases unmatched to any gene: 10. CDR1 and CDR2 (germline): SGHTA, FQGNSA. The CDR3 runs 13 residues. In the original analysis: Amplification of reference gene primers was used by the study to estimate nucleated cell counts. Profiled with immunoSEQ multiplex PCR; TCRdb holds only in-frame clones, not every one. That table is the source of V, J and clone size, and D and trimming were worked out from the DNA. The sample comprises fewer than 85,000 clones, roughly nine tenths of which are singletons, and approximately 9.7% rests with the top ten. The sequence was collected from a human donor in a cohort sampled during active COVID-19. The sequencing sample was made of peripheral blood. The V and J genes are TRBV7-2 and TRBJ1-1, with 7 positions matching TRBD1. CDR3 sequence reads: CASSSAGTDLAFF. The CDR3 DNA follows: TGTGCCAGCAGCTCTGCAGGGACAGATTTGGCTTTCTTT.